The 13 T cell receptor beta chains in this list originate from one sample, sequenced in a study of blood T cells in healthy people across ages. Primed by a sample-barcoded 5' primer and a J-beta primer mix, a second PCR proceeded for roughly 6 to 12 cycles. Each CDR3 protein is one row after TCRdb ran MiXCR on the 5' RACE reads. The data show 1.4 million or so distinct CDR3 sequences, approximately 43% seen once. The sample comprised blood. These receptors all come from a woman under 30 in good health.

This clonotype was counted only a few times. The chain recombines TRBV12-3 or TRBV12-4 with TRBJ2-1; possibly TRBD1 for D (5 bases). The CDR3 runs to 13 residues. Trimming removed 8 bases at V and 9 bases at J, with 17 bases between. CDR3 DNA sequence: TGTGCCAGCGCCAGACCCCCTACAGGTGAGCAGTTCTTC. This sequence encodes CASARPPTGEQFF.

The CDR3 nucleotides are TGTGCCAGCAGCCGCCCACCCCCTCAGCCCCAGCATTTT. Amino acids: CASSRPPPQPQHF. The rearrangement joins TRBV7-8 to TRBJ1-5; D gene uncertain. From germline, CDR1 is SGHVS and CDR2 FQNEAQ. Trimming took off 5 bases at V and 6 bases at J, with 11 bases between the two ends. The CDR3 sequence is 13 residues long.

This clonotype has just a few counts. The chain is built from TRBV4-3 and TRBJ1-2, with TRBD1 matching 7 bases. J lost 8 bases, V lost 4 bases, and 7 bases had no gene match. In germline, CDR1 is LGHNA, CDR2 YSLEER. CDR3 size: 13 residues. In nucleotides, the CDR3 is TGCGCCAGCAGCCCCACAGGGGTGGAAGGCTACACCTTC. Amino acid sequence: CASSPTGVEGYTF.

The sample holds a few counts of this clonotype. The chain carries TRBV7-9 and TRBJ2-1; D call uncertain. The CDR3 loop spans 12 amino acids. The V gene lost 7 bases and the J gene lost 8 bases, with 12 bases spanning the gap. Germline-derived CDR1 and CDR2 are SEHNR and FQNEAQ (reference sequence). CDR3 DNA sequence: TGTGCCAGCATGTCTAGTAACGATGAGCAGTTCTTC. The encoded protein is CASMSSNDEQFF.

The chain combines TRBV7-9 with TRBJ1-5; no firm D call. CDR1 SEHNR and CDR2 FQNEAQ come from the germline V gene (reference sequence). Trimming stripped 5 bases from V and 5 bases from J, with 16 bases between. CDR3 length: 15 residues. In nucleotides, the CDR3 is TGTGCCAGCAGCCCGGACCGTTTCTTACATCAGCCCCAGCATTTT. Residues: CASSPDRFLHQPQHF. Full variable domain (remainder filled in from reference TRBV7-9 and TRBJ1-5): DTGVSQNPRHKITKRGQNVTFRCDPISEHNRLYWYRQTLGQGPEFLTYFQNEAQLEKSRLLSDRFSAERPKGSFSTLEIQRTEQGDSAMYLCASSPDRFLHQPQHFGDGTRLSIL.

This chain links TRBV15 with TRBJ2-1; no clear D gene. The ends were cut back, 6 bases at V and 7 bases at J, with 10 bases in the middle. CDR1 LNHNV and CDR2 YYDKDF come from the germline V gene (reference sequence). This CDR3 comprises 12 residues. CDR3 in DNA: TGTGCCACCAGTATCGACGGGAATGAGCAGTTCTTC. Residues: CATSIDGNEQFF.

CDR3 nucleotides: TGTGCCAGCAGTGAAGGACTAGCTTTCAATGAGCAGTTCTTC. Translation gives CASSEGLAFNEQFF. The chain joins TRBV12-3 or TRBV12-4 to TRBJ2-1; 8 nucleotides line up with TRBD2. V shed 5 bases, J shed 6 bases, and the junction held 6 bases outside the gene matches. The CDR3 runs to 14 residues.

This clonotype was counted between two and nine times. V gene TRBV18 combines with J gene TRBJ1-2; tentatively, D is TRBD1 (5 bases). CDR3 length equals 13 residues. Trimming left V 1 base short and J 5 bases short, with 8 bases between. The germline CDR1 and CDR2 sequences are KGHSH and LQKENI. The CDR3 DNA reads TGTGCCAGCTCACCACACAGGTCATATGGCTACACCTTC. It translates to CASSPHRSYGYTF. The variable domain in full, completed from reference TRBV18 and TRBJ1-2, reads NAGVMQNPRHLVRRRGQEARLRCSPMKGHSHVYWYRQLPEEGLKFMVYLQKENIIDESGMPKERFSAEFPKEGPSILRIQQVVRGDSAAYFCASSPHRSYGYTFGSGTRLTVV.

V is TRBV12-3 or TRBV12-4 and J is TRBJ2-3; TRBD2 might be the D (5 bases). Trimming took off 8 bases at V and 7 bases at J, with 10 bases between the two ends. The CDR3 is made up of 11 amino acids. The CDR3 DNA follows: TGTGCCAGCGGACCCGGGAATACGCAGTATTTT. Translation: CASGPGNTQYF.

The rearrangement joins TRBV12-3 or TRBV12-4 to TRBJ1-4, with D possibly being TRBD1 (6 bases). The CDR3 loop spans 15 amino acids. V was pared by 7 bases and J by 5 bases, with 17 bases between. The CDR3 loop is CASTWFGTRNEKLFF. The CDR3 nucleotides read TGTGCCAGCACTTGGTTTGGGACAAGAAATGAAAAACTGTTTTTT.

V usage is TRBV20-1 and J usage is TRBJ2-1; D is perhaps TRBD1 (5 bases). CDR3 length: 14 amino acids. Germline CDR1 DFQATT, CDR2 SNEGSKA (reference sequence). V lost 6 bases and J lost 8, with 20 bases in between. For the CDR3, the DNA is TGCAGTGCAGCATGGGGCCAAACAATCCATGAGCAGTTCTTC. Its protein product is CSAAWGQTIHEQFF.

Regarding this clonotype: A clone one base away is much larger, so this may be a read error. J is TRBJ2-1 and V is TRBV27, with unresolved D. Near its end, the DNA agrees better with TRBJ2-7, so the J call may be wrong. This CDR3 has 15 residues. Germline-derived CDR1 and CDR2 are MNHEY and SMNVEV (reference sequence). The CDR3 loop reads CASSLSTSSYNEQYF. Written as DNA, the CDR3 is TGTGCCAGCAGTTTATCAACCAGCTCCTACAATGAGCAGTACTTC.

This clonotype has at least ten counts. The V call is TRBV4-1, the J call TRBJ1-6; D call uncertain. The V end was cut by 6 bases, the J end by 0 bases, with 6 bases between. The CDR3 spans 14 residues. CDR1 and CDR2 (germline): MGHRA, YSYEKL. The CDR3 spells CASRLSSYNSPLHF. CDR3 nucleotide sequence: TGCGCCAGCAGGCTTAGCTCCTATAATTCACCCCTCCACTTT.